This TCR beta chain appears in the sequencing data of a study of T-cell reconstitution after alpha-beta-depleted transplantation in children. This clonotype was picked up many times. Using unique molecular identifiers, the investigators prepared the TCRbeta library. One entry per CDR3 protein results from TCRdb running MiXCR on the PCR reads. Here the sample spans under 850,000 distinct CDR3 sequences, 10% to 15% being singletons. The CDR3 has 15 residues. J was trimmed by 7 bases and V by 4 bases; bases with no gene match: 6. The origin of this receptor is a girl aged 2 to 10 with congenital amegakaryocytic thrombocytopenia, due to receive a stem cell transplant. This sequence joins TRBV12-3 or TRBV12-4 and TRBJ2-1; 11 bases agree with TRBD2. The sequences come from PBMCs, collected before TCRalphabeta/CD19-depleted stem cell transplant. The DNA of the CDR3 is TGTGCCAGCAGTTCCGCGCCTAGCGGGAGGAATGAGCAGTTCTTC. Encoded protein: CASSSAPSGRNEQFF.